This T cell receptor beta chain was retrieved from a study of OX40 agonist ivuxolimab in advanced cancers. Sequencing used immunoSEQ multiplex PCR; TCRdb keeps in-frame clones, though not all of them. The sample yields 90,000 to 150,000 clones, 80% to 90% seen once. Germline lookup yields CDR1 SGHAT and CDR2 FQNNGV. This CDR3 region has 16 residues. Trimming took 1 base from V and 0 from J, leaving 9 bases between them. Sequencing used CD4+ or CD8+ T cells sorted from blood, obtained in a trial of the OX40 agonist ivuxolimab. V gene TRBV11-2 combines with J gene TRBJ1-4, with D possibly being TRBD1 (5 bases). The TCR was taken from an adult with an advanced solid tumor such as melanoma, head and neck, liver or kidney cancer. In DNA form, the CDR3 reads TGTGCCAGCAGCTTAGGACAGACAGCAACTAATGAAAAACTGTTTTTT. This sequence encodes CASSLGQTATNEKLFF.